The 27 T cell receptor beta chains below were found in one sample sequenced in a study of tumor and adjacent non-tumor tissue in lung cancer. No cell sorting was done before RNA was extracted from the tissue. This non-tumor lung sample came from over 3 cm beyond the tumor edge. Three rounds of nested PCR, following a modified ARM-PCR protocol, produced the TCRbeta library. TCRdb re-derived calls from the multiplex PCR reads in MiXCR, one entry per CDR3 protein. The data show roughly 120,000 distinct CDR3 sequences, 62% seen once. Sequenced material: distant non-tumor lung tissue. These receptors were obtained from a man aged 55 to 70 with non-small cell lung cancer.

About this clonotype itself: A much larger clone differs by one base, so this may be a read error. The DNA is omitted, as the CDR3 cannot be located on it reliably, and the CDR3 follows TCRdb's listing. The chain joins TRBV6-7 to TRBJ2-2; the table names TRBD1, a call not compared with the DNA. TRBV6-7 is filed as an ORF, its function uncertain. A total of 15 residues make up the CDR3, ends included. CDR3 amino acids: CASILGQGLTGELFF.

Notes on this clonotype: Since a much larger clone is just one base distant, this may be a read error. The chain joins TRBV6-2 or TRBV6-3 to TRBJ2-7, with 9 bases that match TRBD1. This CDR3 has 15 amino acids. Germline loops: CDR1 MNHEY, CDR2 SVGEGT. The V gene end was trimmed by 10 bases and the J gene end by 7 bases; junction bases not matched to a gene: 17. CDR3 sequence: CATSTRDRAKEEQYF. DNA of the CDR3: TGTGCCACCTCGACCCGGGACAGGGCTAAAGAAGAGCAGTACTTC.

This clonotype has ten or more counts. The chain couples TRBV6-1 to TRBJ1-6, with TRBD1 as a possible D gene (5 bases). This CDR3 spans 15 amino acids. Trimming stripped 7 bases from V and 4 bases from J, with 14 bases between. From germline, CDR1 is MNHNS and CDR2 SASEGT. DNA of the CDR3: TGTGCCAGCAAGATGGGGACGGATTATAATTCACCCCTCCACTTT. As protein: CASKMGTDYNSPLHF.

Regarding this clonotype: The junction and the germline gene differ at one end; a read error may be behind it. The genes are TRBV12-3 or TRBV12-4 and TRBJ2-1; 7 nucleotides match TRBD1. CDR3 length equals 15 residues. CDR3: CASSLRQGTVNEQFF. CDR3 sequence (DNA): TGCGCCAGCAGTTTAAGACAGGGTACCGTCAATGAGCAGTTCTTC.

This sequence joins TRBV28 and TRBJ2-7; no clear D. V lost 5 bases, J lost 3 bases, and 20 bases lay in between. Germline CDR1 MDHEN, CDR2 SYDVKM. The CDR3 extends over 16 amino acids. As DNA, the CDR3 is TGTGCCAGCAGTCGTACCGCCGCGGTTACCGGCTACGAGCAGTACTTC. It translates to CASSRTAAVTGYEQYF.

This clonotype was counted only a few times. The chain is built from TRBV10-3 and TRBJ2-2; weak D call: TRBD2 (6 bases). Trimming took off 3 bases at V and 6 bases at J, with 14 bases between the two ends. The CDR3 loop spans 15 amino acids. Per the germline V gene, CDR1 is ENHRY and CDR2 is SYGVKD. CDR3 protein: CAISDSGELAGELFF. As DNA, the CDR3 is TGTGCCATCAGTGATTCGGGGGAGCTGGCCGGGGAGCTGTTTTTT.

The rearrangement links TRBV12-3 or TRBV12-4 to TRBJ1-6; weak D call: TRBD1 (6 bases). CDR3 length: 17 residues. V was pared by 6 bases and J by 0 bases, with 15 bases between. CDR3 in amino acids: CASSAQRGSSYNSPLHF. In DNA form, the CDR3 reads TGTGCCAGCAGCGCCCAGAGGGGGAGCTCCTATAATTCACCCCTCCACTTT.

About this clonotype itself: This may stem from a read error, because a much larger clone lies one nucleotide away. The chain couples TRBV5-4 to TRBJ2-4; TRBD1 matches at 7 bases. This CDR3 has 15 amino acids. Per the germline V gene, CDR1 is SGHNT and CDR2 is YYREEE (reference sequence). For the CDR3, the DNA is TGTGCCAACAGCCTGACAGGGAATAACAAAAACATTCAGTACTTC. Protein product: CANSLTGNNKNIQYF. The variable domain in full, with the rest retrieved from reference TRBV5-4 and TRBJ2-4, is ETGVTQSPTHLIKTRGQQVTLRCSSQSGHNTVSWYQQALGQGPQFIFQYYREEENGRGNFPPRFSGLQFPNYSSELNVNALELDDSALYLCANSLTGNNKNIQYFGAGTRLSVL.

About this clonotype itself: This could be a read error, since a much larger clone is one nucleotide away. The conserved phenylalanine or tryptophan normally closing the CDR3 is absent here, so this likely arose from a read error. The CDR3 protein is CASGPTSTPGAGELFI. CDR3 DNA: TGTGCTAGTGGTCCCACATCGACCCCGGGGGCCGGGGAGCTGTTTATT. The rearrangement links TRBV12-5 to TRBJ2-2; D might be TRBD2 (6 bases). Germline CDR1 and CDR2: LGHNT and FRNRAP. This CDR3 is built from 16 residues. Trimming stripped 5 bases from V and 6 bases from J, with 19 bases between.

As regards this clonotype: This could be a read error, since a much larger clone is one nucleotide away. J is TRBJ2-2 and V is TRBV6-5; 10 positions match TRBD1. CDR3 size: 16 residues. In germline, CDR1 is MNHEY, CDR2 SVGAGI. The CDR3 DNA is TGTGCCAGCAGTTATTCCGGGACAGGGGACACCTGGGAGCTGTTTTTT. Residues: CASSYSGTGDTWELFF.

A few counts support this clonotype. This may be a read error, as it is one base from a much larger clone. The gene calls are TRBV7-8 and TRBJ2-5, with D unresolved. Germline V gene data show CDR1 as SGHVS and CDR2 as FQNEAQ. This CDR3 contains 11 residues. The CDR3 DNA follows: TGTACCAGCAGCTTAGAAGAGACCCAGTACTTC. Its translation: CTSSLEETQYF.

With regard to this clonotype: The conserved closing phenylalanine or tryptophan is absent in this CDR3, likely reflecting a read error. The chain combines TRBV11-3 with TRBJ2-3, with D uncertain. The CDR3 is 14 amino acids. Germline CDR1 reads SGHNT; CDR2 reads YENEEA. The CDR3 spells CAISLVGYADTQYL. The CDR3 DNA reads TGTGCCATCAGCTTAGTCGGCTACGCAGATACGCAGTATCTT.

The table lists this clonotype with many counts. The V call is TRBV28, the J call TRBJ2-7; D is uncertain. Trimming left V 8 bases short and J 2 bases short, with 10 bases between. CDR1 MDHEN and CDR2 SYDVKM come from the germline V gene. This CDR3 spans 12 amino acids. CDR3 in amino acids: CASGVFTYEQYF. The DNA of the CDR3 is TGTGCCAGCGGGGTGTTTACCTACGAGCAGTACTTC.

For this clonotype: A read error may account for a junction end that differs from germline. The chain is built from TRBV20-1 and TRBJ1-2; no clear D gene. This CDR3 has 13 residues. Germline V gene lookup returns CDR1 DFQATT and CDR2 SNEGSKA (reference sequence). Written as DNA, the CDR3 is TGCTGTGCCTCCACAGTCGCTCACTATGGCTACACCTTC. Protein: CCASTVAHYGYTF.

The rearrangement links TRBV28 to TRBJ1-5; TRBD1 agrees at 9 bases. Germline lookup yields CDR1 MDHEN and CDR2 SYDVKM. The CDR3 extends over 15 amino acids. V shed 5 bases and J 5 bases; nucleotides not matched to a gene: 7. CDR3 nucleotides: TGTGCCAGCAGTCCCCCGACAGGGGGTGATCAGCCCCAGCATTTT. Protein product: CASSPPTGGDQPQHF.

This clonotype occurred many times. CDR3: CSARDGGTHPTGEQYF. CDR3 DNA: TGCAGTGCTAGAGATGGGGGGACCCATCCTACGGGAGAGCAGTACTTC. This rearrangement joins TRBV20-1 to TRBJ2-7; D perhaps matches TRBD2 (6 bases). V lost 0 bases and J 7 bases, leaving 22 bases between the germline ends. CDR3 length equals 16 residues. CDR1 and CDR2 (germline): DFQATT, SNEGSKA (reference sequence).

With regard to this clonotype: This could be a read error, since a much larger clone is one nucleotide away. V and J are TRBV6-2 or TRBV6-3 and TRBJ1-1, with TRBD1 matching over 9 bases. The CDR3 is 20 amino acids. Per the germline V gene, CDR1 is MNHEY and CDR2 is SVGEGT. Trimming at V came to 1 base and at J to 5 bases, leaving 20 bases not matched to a gene. CDR3 sequence: CASSYWWTPGQGGLKTEAFF. CDR3 bases: TGTGCCAGCAGTTACTGGTGGACTCCGGGACAGGGAGGTTTAAAGACTGAAGCTTTCTTT.

This clonotype was counted at least ten times. The rearrangement joins TRBV5-4 to TRBJ2-1; possibly TRBD2 for D (6 bases). V lost 4 bases to trimming and J lost 5 bases, with 34 bases between them. This CDR3 has 21 amino acids. The germline CDR1 and CDR2 sequences are SGHNT and YYREEE (reference sequence). CDR3 sequence (DNA): TGTGCCAGCAGCGAGGACTACGGGCCCTCAACTCGAGGTAGGAGGAACAATGAGCAGTTCTTC. Its protein product is CASSEDYGPSTRGRRNNEQFF.

This rearrangement joins TRBV12-3 or TRBV12-4 to TRBJ2-5; D is ambiguous. The CDR3 loop spans 13 amino acids. V lost 10 bases, J lost 5 bases, and 17 bases lay in between. DNA of the CDR3: TGTGCCATCACCCAGCCCGCCGCGGAGACCCAGTACTTC. As protein: CAITQPAAETQYF.

Turning to this clonotype: At one end the junction does not follow the germline gene, possibly because of a read error. This CDR3 reads CASSLRDSGNQPKLF. The CDR3 nucleotides are TGTGCCAGCAGCCTCCGGGACAGTGGCAATCAGCCCAAGCTTTTT. V usage is TRBV6-6 and J usage is TRBJ1-5, with 7 nucleotides matching TRBD1. CDR1 is MNHNY, CDR2 SVGAGI, per germline (reference sequence). This CDR3 spans 15 amino acids.

This clonotype was seen just once. It may be a read error: a sequence one base away is much more abundant. This sequence joins TRBV12-3 or TRBV12-4 and TRBJ2-4; TRBD1 aligns across 7 bases. The CDR3 spans 14 residues. J lost 9 bases, V lost 3 bases, and 8 bases had no gene match. The CDR3 DNA is TGTGCCAGCAGTTTCGGACAGGTAGCCGGCATTCAGTACTTC. Its translation is CASSFGQVAGIQYF.

V usage is TRBV10-3 and J usage is TRBJ2-7; no firm D call. The CDR3 is 14 amino acids. V dropped 0 bases and J dropped 2 bases, with 8 bases sitting between them. Germline V gene sequence: CDR1 ENHRY, CDR2 SYGVKD. CDR3 nucleotides: TGTGCCATCAGTGAGTCATGTAGTGCCTACGAGCAGTACTTC. Its translation is CAISESCSAYEQYF.

Comment on this clonotype: This could be a read error, since a much larger clone is one nucleotide away. The gene calls are TRBV7-9 and TRBJ2-7; D perhaps matches TRBD1 (5 bases). Germline CDR1 reads SEHNR; CDR2 reads FQNEAQ (reference sequence). V lost 5 bases to trimming and J lost 9 bases, with 14 bases between them. There are 12 residues in the CDR3. In nucleotides, the CDR3 is TGTGCCAGCAGCGCGGACAAGGGAACGCAGTACTTC. This sequence encodes CASSADKGTQYF.

On this clonotype: A much larger clone lies one base from this, so it may be a read error. The chain links TRBV6-1 to TRBJ1-3, with TRBD1 matching over 9 bases. CDR3 length: 15 amino acids. CDR1 and CDR2 (germline): MNHNS, SASEGT. The CDR3 here is CASSARQGVGNTVYF. The CDR3 DNA follows: TGTGCCAGCAGTGCTCGACAGGGGGTCGGAAACACCGTATATTTT.

This rearrangement joins TRBV29-1 to TRBJ2-7, with 7 bases that match TRBD2. Germline loops: CDR1 SQVTM, CDR2 ANQGSEA. Trimming cost V 4 bases and J 5 bases; bases outside gene matches: 8. This CDR3 contains 13 residues. The CDR3 reads CSVVPEGRDEQYF. The CDR3 DNA reads as TGCAGCGTTGTCCCAGAGGGGAGGGACGAGCAGTACTTC.

This clonotype was seen repeatedly, ten times or more. J is TRBJ2-3 and V is TRBV20-1; D gene unclear. The CDR3 runs to 11 residues. The V end was cut by 6 bases, the J end by 5 bases, with 9 bases between. Germline V gives CDR1 DFQATT, CDR2 SNEGSKA (reference sequence). CDR3 amino acids: CSAGPVDTQYF. The CDR3 DNA reads as TGCAGTGCCGGGCCAGTAGATACGCAGTATTTT.

As concerns this clonotype: A read error may explain this, as a much larger clone is one base away. The J gene is TRBJ2-1, the V gene TRBV20-1; TRBD2 might be the D (5 bases). Trimming removed 6 bases at V and 7 bases at J, with 22 bases between. The CDR3 has 15 residues. Germline V gives CDR1 DFQATT, CDR2 SNEGSKA (reference sequence). The DNA of the CDR3 is TGCAGTGCAGAGGGCGGCAGGAGCCAGTCAAATGAGCAGTTCTTC. This codes for CSAEGGRSQSNEQFF.